Listed below are T cell receptor beta chains from one sample, sequenced in a study of breast tumors, draining lymph nodes, adjacent tissues. TCRdb called the multiplex PCR reads again in MiXCR, with one record for every CDR3 protein. The profile shows tens of thousands of distinct CDR3 sequences, roughly 29% of them singletons. Sequencing was performed on axillary lymph node tissue. These receptors were collected from a female donor with breast cancer. Some clones in this sample may be carry-over from other donors' samples. Both conserved end residues are part of each CDR3. D genes are given only for firm matches. Only part of the rows carry a size: once, few, many, or a class if the clone is expanded.

many,TRBD2,13,TRBV30,TRBJ2-1,CAWNWQGGNEQFF,TGTGCCTGGAATTGGCAGGGAGGGAATGAGCAGTTCTTC
NA,TRBD2,15,TRBV5-1,TRBJ2-1,CASSFTSGIYNEQSF,TGCGCCAGCAGCTTCACTAGCGGGATTTACAATGAGCAGTCCTTC
NA,TRBD2,15,TRBV5-8,TRBJ2-3,CASSLLAGGADTQCF,TGTGCCAGCAGCCTACTAGCGGGAGGGGCAGATACGCAGTGTTTT
many,TRBD1,15,TRBV5-1,TRBJ1-2,CASSNPGQGNYGYTF,TGCGCCAGCAGTAACCCGGGACAGGGAAACTATGGCTACACCTTC
NA,NA,20,TRBV18,TRBJ1-3,CASSPPTAYEQYFGPGTIYF,NA
many,TRBD2,14,TRBV20-1,TRBJ2-7,CSAYSGKSSYEQYF,TGCAGTGCTTATAGCGGGAAGAGCTCCTACGAGCAGTACTTC
NA,NA,17,TRBV19,TRBJ1-1,CASSIDRFAGASPEASF,TGTGCCAGTAGTATAGATCGGTTCGCGGGGGCGAGCCCTGAAGCTTCCTTT
many,TRBD1,11,TRBV29-1,TRBJ2-1,CSGGQGRKQFF,TGCAGCGGGGGACAGGGGCGTAAGCAGTTCTTC
NA,NA,15,TRBV2,TRBJ1-3,CASSRDSVKGNTIYF,TGTGCCAGCAGCCGGGACTCCGTTAAAGGAAACACCATATATTTT
many,TRBD1,13,TRBV11-2,TRBJ1-6,CANSLGTGSPLHF,TGTGCCAACAGCTTAGGGACAGGCTCACCCCTCCACTTT
few,NA,15,TRBV19,TRBJ1-1,CASSISSPGMTEAFF,TGTGCCAGTAGTATATCCAGCCCCGGGATGACTGAAGCTTTCTTT
NA,NA,14,TRBV4-2,TRBJ1-6,CASSPDRGNSPLHF,TGTGCCAGCAGCCCTGATCGGGGGAATTCACCCCTCCACTTT
few,NA,12,TRBV6-5,TRBJ1-1,CASYSMNTEAFF,TGTGCCAGCTATAGTATGAACACTGAAGCTTTCTTT
NA,NA,14,TRBV7-3,TRBJ2-2,CASSRLQGNGELFF,TGTGCTAGCAGCCGACTCCAGGGAAATGGGGAGCTGTTTTTT
many,NA,13,TRBV12-5,TRBJ2-2,CASFDVNTGELFF,TGTGCTAGTTTCGACGTGAACACCGGGGAGCTGTTTTTT
many,TRBD1,13,TRBV20-1,TRBJ2-7,CSARGQVKDEQYF,TGCAGTGCCAGAGGACAGGTAAAGGACGAGCAGTACTTC
many,NA,15,TRBV4-3,TRBJ1-2,CASSQLGGVNYGYTF,TGCGCCAGCAGCCAGCTAGGGGGGGTGAACTATGGCTACACCTTC
NA,NA,14,TRBV24-1,TRBJ2-3,CATSDFPSTDTQYF,TGTGCCACCAGTGATTTCCCCAGCACAGATACGCAGTATTTT
many,NA,15,TRBV11-3,TRBJ2-2,CASSTPRGDFGELFF,TGTGCCAGCAGCACCCCCAGAGGGGACTTCGGGGAGCTGTTTTTT
many,TRBD1,14,TRBV18,TRBJ1-2,CASSEGARDYGYTF,TGTGCCAGCTCAGAGGGGGCGCGGGACTATGGCTACACCTTC
NA,NA,12,TRBV7-2,TRBJ1-2,CASSMDSYGYTF,TGTGCCAGCAGCATGGACAGCTATGGCTACACCTTC
many,TRBD2,16,TRBV28,TRBJ2-7,CASKASLAGVGDEQYF,TGTGCCAGCAAAGCCTCTCTAGCGGGAGTTGGCGACGAGCAGTACTTC
few,TRBD2,17,TRBV6-2/TRBV6-3,TRBJ2-5,CASSHSIVSAGEETQYF,TGTGCCAGCAGTCACTCGATAGTTTCAGCGGGAGAAGAGACCCAGTACTTC
many,NA,14,TRBV7-2,TRBJ2-7,CASSSLAGTYEQYF,TGTGCCAGCAGCTCCTTGGCGGGAACCTACGAGCAGTACTTC
many,NA,13,TRBV27,TRBJ1-4,CASSFSGFEKLFF,TGTGCCAGCAGTTTTTCAGGGTTTGAAAAACTGTTTTTT
many,NA,12,TRBV7-2,TRBJ2-5,CASSFSGETQYF,TGTGCCAGCAGCTTTTCGGGGGAGACCCAGTACTTC
many,NA,11,TRBV9,TRBJ2-7,CASSADYEQYF,TGTGCCAGCAGCGCTGATTACGAGCAGTACTTC
many,NA,14,TRBV9,TRBJ2-3,CASSVGLATDTQYF,TGTGCCAGCAGCGTAGGGCTAGCGACAGATACGCAGTATTTT
many,NA,14,TRBV14,TRBJ1-4,CASSLDRGAGKLFF,TGTGCCAGCAGCTTGGACCGGGGGGCGGGAAAACTGTTTTTT
many,TRBD2,16,TRBV7-2,TRBJ2-3,CASSPRLAGGLDTQYF,TGTGCCAGCAGCCCCCGACTAGCGGGAGGATTAGATACGCAGTATTTT
few,TRBD2,16,TRBV6-2/TRBV6-3,TRBJ2-3,CASSREIGTSRDTQYF,TGTGCCAGCAGTCGGGAGATAGGGACTAGCAGGGATACGCAGTATTTT
NA,TRBD2,14,TRBV11-2,TRBJ2-3,CASTSGSGGHTQYF,TGCGCCAGCACCTCTGGTAGCGGGGGCCATACGCAGTATTTT
many,TRBD2,16,TRBV20-1,TRBJ2-1,CSASSFGTSEYNEQFF,TGCAGTGCTAGCTCTTTCGGGACTAGCGAGTACAATGAGCAGTTCTTC
many,NA,13,TRBV12-5,TRBJ2-1,CASGFESWNEQFF,TGTGCTAGTGGTTTTGAGTCCTGGAATGAGCAGTTCTTC
many,NA,14,TRBV6-2/TRBV6-3,TRBJ1-5,CASSRGGGGQPQHF,TGTGCCAGCAGTCGGGGCGGCGGTGGTCAGCCCCAGCATTTT
many,NA,14,TRBV6-5,TRBJ1-6,CASSHPRANSPLHF,TGTGCCAGCAGTCACCCCCGCGCTAATTCACCCCTCCACTTT
many,NA,15,TRBV20-1,TRBJ1-3,CSAPAGRYSGNTIYF,TGCAGTGCCCCGGCGGGCAGGTACTCTGGAAACACCATATATTTT
few,NA,15,TRBV9,TRBJ1-1,CASSARGGARTEAFF,TGTGCCAGCAGCGCCCGAGGAGGCGCGAGGACTGAAGCTTTCTTT
NA,NA,16,TRBV3-1,TRBJ1-1,CASSPAGNGVNTEAFF,TGTGCCAGCAGCCCCGCCGGCAATGGGGTGAACACTGAAGCTTTCTTT
NA,NA,18,TRBV12-3/TRBV12-4,TRBJ1-5,CASSFSGSMTVSNQPQHF,TGTGCCAGCAGCTTTAGCGGGAGCATGACCGTAAGCAATCAGCCCCAGCATTTT